This record looks at one T cell receptor beta chain sequence and its context. This sample was included in a study of OX40 agonist ivuxolimab in advanced cancers. Assay: immunoSEQ multiplex PCR; the TCRdb copy retains only in-frame clones and omits some. This repertoire shows fewer than 100,000 clones, about 84% found once; its top ten account for 0.35% to 0.5%. Trimming stripped 4 bases from V and 2 bases from J, with 15 bases between. This CDR3 is built from 15 residues. Germline assignment: CDR1 MNHEY and CDR2 SMNVEV (reference sequence). This sequence joins TRBV27 and TRBJ2-7; D gene ambiguous. Sequences were derived from CD4+ or CD8+ T cells sorted from blood, sampled in a trial of the OX40 agonist ivuxolimab. This TCR came from an adult with an advanced solid tumor such as melanoma, head and neck, liver or kidney cancer. CDR3 in DNA: TGTGCCAGCAGTTACTACGATTCCCCAACCTACGAGCAGTACTTC. The encoded protein is CASSYYDSPTYEQYF.